This T cell receptor beta chain came from a study of T and B cells in COVID-19 patients. Across the whole study: Active-infection patients were older, median roughly 67 years, than recovered patients, median approximately 36 years. Critical illness requiring mechanical ventilation or extracorporeal membrane oxygenation affected 12 of 20 active-infection patients.

Each TRB amplification used roughly 230-550 ng of genomic DNA from blood. This clonotype was counted ten times or more. Multiplex PCR with BIOMED2 TRB-A/B primer pools amplified TRB rearrangements. TCRdb analysed the multiplex PCR reads with MiXCR anew, one entry per CDR3 protein. Of some 13,000 distinct CDR3 sequences listed, 25% are singletons. The CDR3 length is 17 residues. V was clipped by 0 bases and J by 0 bases, with 9 bases between them. Per the germline V gene, CDR1 is MNHEY and CDR2 is SVGAGI. The clonotype originates from a human donor who had recovered from COVID-19. This chain connects TRBV6-5 to TRBJ2-6; D not certain. The sample was blood. The CDR3 loop reads CASSYSRSSSGANVLTF. CDR3 coding DNA: TGTGCCAGCAGTTACTCGAGGTCGAGCTCTGGGGCCAACGTCCTGACTTTC.